This T cell receptor (beta chain) appears in the sequencing data of a study of identical twins. The CDR3 has 14 residues. Trimming removed 6 bases from V and 3 bases from J, with 11 bases in between. Study-wide results and limits: There is a chance that invariant MAIT and iNKT cells partially muddied zero-insertion analyses. Models, which agreed with sharing between unrelated individuals, nonetheless underestimated the out-of-frame TCR alpha sharing seen in monozygotic twins.

Of note for this clonotype: The target antigen is unknown.

Template switching supplied a universal primer site; unique molecular identifiers were carried on the cDNA. TCRdb passed the 5' RACE reads through MiXCR, listing each CDR3 protein once. The sample has 450,000 to 500,000 distinct CDR3 sequences; roughly an eighth are singletons. These same records also appear under a second study, on yellow fever vaccine responses in identical twins. This second report adds: On the reported evidence, twins' vaccine T cell responses seemed partly convergent and partly personalized.

Sequencing was performed on CD4+ T cells sorted from blood. The chain links TRBV12-3 or TRBV12-4 to TRBJ2-2, with D uncertain. The clonotype comes from a young woman in good health. The DNA for the CDR3 is TGTGCCAGCAGCCTCCAGGTGGACACCGGGGAGCTGTTTTTT. It is translated as CASSLQVDTGELFF.